This T cell receptor beta chain was identified in a study of blood T cell repertoires in COVID-19. Overall study context: The samples span acute and convalescent COVID-19 from the United States, Italy and Spain.

CDR1 and CDR2 (germline): SGHDT, YYEEEE. Trimming removed 2 bases at V and 0 bases at J, with 11 bases between. The CDR3 has 15 amino acids. Profiled with immunoSEQ multiplex PCR; TCRdb holds only in-frame clones, not every one. Among 200,000 or so clones listed, approximately 88% were seen once. Study members were between about 18 and 95 years old and lived in approximately 25 US regions. Categorization into cohorts depended on clinical history that participants reported. Two negative PCRs, clearance, or symptom resolution were required of recovered Cohort 3 donors. Sample: PBMCs or T cells enriched from blood (not recorded which). The sequence came from a woman between 18 and 29 years old who had recovered from COVID-19. V usage is TRBV5-6 and J usage is TRBJ1-1; perhaps TRBD1 as D (5 bases). CDR3 protein: CASSFPGGMNTEAFF. The CDR3 DNA is TGTGCCAGCAGCTTCCCCGGGGGAATGAACACTGAAGCTTTCTTT.